This entry is about one T cell receptor (beta chain). The record originates from a study of blood T cells in healthy people across ages. A J-beta primer mix and a sample-barcoded 5' primer were used in a second PCR of about 7 to 12 cycles. TCRdb analysed the 5' RACE reads with MiXCR anew, one entry per CDR3 protein. The table has 1.5 million to 2 million distinct CDR3 sequences, about two fifths seen once. This CDR3 contains 15 residues. The germline gives CDR1 LNHNV, CDR2 YYDKDF (reference sequence). Between the trimmed V and J ends, which lost 0 bases and 4 bases, there was a span of 12 bases. The chain couples TRBV15 to TRBJ1-2; D may be TRBD1 (5 bases). The sample comprised blood. The TCR originated in a human donor in good health. The CDR3 DNA reads as TGTGCCACCAGCAGAGATCCGACGACAGCCTATGGCTACACCTTC. It encodes CATSRDPTTAYGYTF. The variable domain in full, completed from reference TRBV15 and TRBJ1-2, reads DAMVIQNPRYQVTQFGKPVTLSCSQTLNHNVMYWYQQKSSQAPKLLFHYYDKDFNNEADTPDNFQSRRPNTSFCFLDIRSPGLGDTAMYLCATSRDPTTAYGYTFGSGTRLTVV.